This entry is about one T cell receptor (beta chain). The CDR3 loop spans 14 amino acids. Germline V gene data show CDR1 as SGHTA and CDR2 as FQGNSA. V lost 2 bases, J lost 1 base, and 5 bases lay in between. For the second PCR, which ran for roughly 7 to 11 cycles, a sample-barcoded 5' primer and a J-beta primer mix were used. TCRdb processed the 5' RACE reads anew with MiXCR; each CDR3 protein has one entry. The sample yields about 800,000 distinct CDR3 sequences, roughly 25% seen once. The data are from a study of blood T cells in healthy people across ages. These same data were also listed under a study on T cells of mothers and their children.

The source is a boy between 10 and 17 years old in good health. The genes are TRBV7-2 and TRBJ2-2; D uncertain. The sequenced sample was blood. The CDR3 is CASSLRMNTGELFF. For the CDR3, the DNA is TGTGCCAGCAGCTTACGGATGAACACCGGGGAGCTGTTTTTT.